What follows are 13 T cell receptor beta chains derived from one specimen sequenced in a study of cytomegalovirus exposure and HLA in healthy donors (dated by TCRdb to about 2017). Library creation used the immunoSEQ multiplex PCR assay. For the multiplex PCR, a mixture combining 60 forward primers for TCR Vbeta segments and 13 reverse primers for TCR Jbeta segments was used. Held by TCRdb, this immuneACCESS table contains in-frame sequences only and omits some clones. Under half of the omission traces to an unresolved V gene where checked; the cause of the rest is unknown. This sample lists fewer than 75,000 clones; approximately 79% were detected once. About 2.8% of the sample is in the top ten clones. Sequencing input: PBMCs. These receptors all come from a woman in her 30s in good health and CMV-seronegative.

CDR3 region: CATSRDIRGQPQHF. CDR3 sequence (DNA): TGTGCCACCAGCAGAGATATCCGGGGGCAGCCCCAGCATTTT. This chain joins TRBV15 and TRBJ1-5; the D gene is possibly TRBD1 (5 bases). The CDR3 consists of 14 residues. Germline V gene sequence: CDR1 LNHNV, CDR2 YYDKDF (reference sequence). Trimming shortened V by 0 bases and J by 7 bases, and 10 bases separated the two germline ends.

The rearrangement uses TRBV11-1 and TRBJ1-1, with D maybe TRBD1 (6 bases). V lost 7 bases, J lost 0 bases, and 12 bases lay in between. Germline V gene lookup returns CDR1 SGHAT and CDR2 FQDESV (reference sequence). CDR3 length equals 14 residues. CDR3 coding DNA: TGTGCCAGCACCAAAGGGGACATGAACACTGAAGCTTTCTTT. This translates into CASTKGDMNTEAFF.

This rearrangement joins TRBV6-6 to TRBJ2-5; 8 bases agree with TRBD1. The trim removed 5 bases at V and 4 bases at J, leaving 12 bases unmatched. CDR3 size: 16 residues. CDR1 and CDR2 from the germline V gene are MNHNY and SVGAGI (reference sequence). The CDR3 is CASSNRGAGALETQYF. The CDR3 DNA follows: TGTGCCAGCAGTAACAGGGGGGCAGGGGCCTTAGAGACCCAGTACTTC.

This chain links TRBV28 with TRBJ1-5, with 8 bases lining up with TRBD1. Germline CDR1 and CDR2: MDHEN and SYDVKM. V shed 5 bases and J 7 bases; nucleotides not matched to a gene: 7. The CDR3 runs to 14 residues. CDR3: CASSPWTGRQPQHF. The CDR3 bases are TGTGCCAGCAGTCCCTGGACAGGGAGACAGCCCCAGCATTTT.

This clone was seen only a few times. A read error may produce the germline difference seen at one junction end. This chain uses TRBV7-9 with TRBJ1-1, with 7 positions matching TRBD1. The CDR3 is 13 amino acids. Germline V gene sequence: CDR1 SEHNR, CDR2 FQNEAQ (reference sequence). This CDR3 is CASSRGRDTEAFF. CDR3 sequence (DNA): TGCGCCAGCAGCAGGGGGAGGGACACTGAAGCTTTCTTT.

This chain joins TRBV2 and TRBJ2-1; TRBD1 matches at 11 bases. Germline-derived CDR1 and CDR2 are SNHLY and FYNNEI. The CDR3 runs to 13 residues. Trimming at V came to 6 bases and at J to 8 bases, leaving 3 bases not matched to a gene. In DNA form, the CDR3 reads TGTGCCAGCAGGCCGGGACAGGGGGATGAGCAGTTCTTC. It is translated as CASRPGQGDEQFF.

V and J are TRBV15 and TRBJ2-1; no reliable D call. CDR1 and CDR2 (germline): LNHNV, YYDKDF (reference sequence). The CDR3 has 13 residues. V was pared by 5 bases and J by 9 bases, with 14 bases between. CDR3 sequence (DNA): TGTGCCACCAGCCCCAGCGCGGTCGGTGAGCAGTTCTTC. Translation gives CATSPSAVGEQFF.

The CDR3 nucleotides read TGTGCCAGCAGTTATTCCAACAGGGGGCAGGGGGAGACCCAGTACTTC. Its translation is CASSYSNRGQGETQYF. The genes are TRBV6-5 and TRBJ2-5; 9 bases match TRBD1. There are 16 residues in the CDR3. The J segment lost 5 bases and the V segment lost 3 bases, leaving 10 bases of the junction unmatched. Germline CDR1 is MNHEY and CDR2 is SVGAGI.

V gene TRBV27 combines with J gene TRBJ1-4; D call uncertain. The germline V and J ends were trimmed by 5 bases and 7 bases, with 11 bases remaining between them. The CDR3 spans 13 residues. Germline V gene sequence: CDR1 MNHEY, CDR2 SMNVEV (reference sequence). The CDR3 bases are TGTGCCAGCAGTCGACGGCCGGGTGAAAAACTGTTTTTT. This codes for CASSRRPGEKLFF.

The chain uses TRBV19 and TRBJ2-1; 10 nucleotides align to TRBD1. With V trimmed by 6 bases and J by 3 bases, 8 bases remained unmatched. The germline CDR1 and CDR2 sequences are LNHDA and SQIVND (reference sequence). This CDR3 is 16 amino acids long. DNA of the CDR3: TGTGCCAGTAGCCTTTCTAGGACAGGGGGCTACAATGAGCAGTTCTTC. Translation: CASSLSRTGGYNEQFF.

The chain combines TRBV11-2 with TRBJ2-1; 10 bases map to TRBD1. Germline lookup yields CDR1 SGHAT and CDR2 FQNNGV. The CDR3 spans 14 residues. V lost 5 bases and J lost 8; bases outside the gene matches: 6. The CDR3 is CASSLGQGGDEQFF. The CDR3 nucleotides read TGTGCCAGCAGCCTCGGACAGGGGGGGGATGAGCAGTTCTTC.

This sequence joins TRBV19 and TRBJ1-1; D uncertain. The germline CDR1 and CDR2 sequences are LNHDA and SQIVND (reference sequence). The V and J ends lost 1 base and 5 bases respectively, with 14 bases between them. The CDR3 has 15 residues. CDR3 residues: CASSIAPLGQTEAFF. The CDR3 DNA follows: TGTGCCAGTAGTATAGCCCCCCTTGGGCAAACTGAAGCTTTCTTT.

The chain carries TRBV4-1 and TRBJ2-2; perhaps TRBD2 as D (5 bases). Per germline, CDR1 MGHRA and CDR2 YSYEKL. Trimming removed 4 bases from V and 3 bases from J, with 6 bases in between. The length of the CDR3 is 13 residues. CDR3 DNA: TGCGCCAGCAGCCTGCGGGACACCGGGGAGCTGTTTTTT. It is translated as CASSLRDTGELFF.